This TCR beta chain was captured by sequencing in a study of blood T cell repertoires in COVID-19. The repertoire was sequenced with immunoSEQ multiplex PCR; TCRdb's copy has only in-frame clones and lacks some. The sample carries tens of thousands of clones, over 75% recorded once. Trimming cost V 3 bases and J 1 base, with 10 bases left between them. The germline gives CDR1 KGHSH, CDR2 LQKENI. The CDR3 runs 15 residues. The TCR was taken from a human donor in a cohort sampled during active COVID-19. The sequenced material came from peripheral blood. V is TRBV18 and J is TRBJ2-4, with D possibly being TRBD2 (6 bases). In DNA form, the CDR3 reads TGTGCCAGCTCACCCACGGGAGTGGCCAAAAACATTCAGTACTTC. This gives the protein CASSPTGVAKNIQYF.